This TCR beta chain originates from a study of beta chain features in type 1 diabetes. Findings and caveats of the study: More deletions and fewer insertions at VDJ junctions were seen in type 1 diabetes patients. HLA influence on TCRB rearrangement stayed unresolved here.

Since all of the isolated RNA was reverse transcribed, expressed TCRB transcripts were what got sequenced. Here immunoSEQ multiplex PCR was the method, and the copy in TCRdb shows in-frame clones only, minus some. The sample has about 250,000 clones, 13% to 15% seen once. This clone was seen a handful of times. Its target is unknown. The sample comprised naive CD4+ T cells from blood. This clonotype was obtained from a woman aged 40 to 50 in good health.

CDR3 residues: CASSPRQRGGALYNEQFF. The CDR3 region has the DNA TGTGCCAGCAGCCCACGCCAGAGAGGGGGGGCGTTATACAATGAGCAGTTCTTC. This chain connects TRBV9 to TRBJ2-1, with D maybe TRBD2 (7 bases). The CDR3 spans 18 residues. CDR1 and CDR2 from the germline V gene are SGDLS and YYNGEE. The V and J ends lost 4 bases and 4 bases respectively, with 24 bases between them.